These T cell receptor beta chains were read from a single sample in a study of cytomegalovirus exposure and HLA in healthy donors. Measured with immunoSEQ multiplex PCR; TCRdb has only the in-frame clones, and not every one. The sample lists about 190,000 clones, roughly 80% occurring once. What was sequenced was PBMCs. These receptors were taken from a woman aged 25 to 45 in good health and CMV-seropositive. Both conserved end residues are part of each CDR3. Each record gives: V gene, clone size, D gene, J gene, CDR3 protein, CDR3 DNA. D genes are given only for firm matches. Where a row states a size, it is once, few, many or the class of an expanded clone; other rows omit it.

TRBV4-3	few	-	TRBJ1-5	CASSQALYQPQHF	TGCGCCAGCAGCCAAGCTTTGTATCAGCCCCAGCATTTT
TRBV18	-	TRBD1	TRBJ1-3	CASSPPRQGRNTIYF	TGTGCCAGCTCACCACCGAGACAGGGTCGAAACACCATATATTTT
TRBV6-1	-	-	TRBJ2-1	CASMAVAVYNEQFF	TGTGCCAGCATGGCAGTAGCGGTCTACAATGAGCAGTTCTTC
TRBV5-6	few	-	TRBJ2-7	CASSYGFYEQYF	TGTGCCAGCAGCTACGGGTTCTACGAGCAGTACTTC
TRBV14	-	-	TRBJ1-5	CATCQEKTGHQPQHF	TGTGCCACCTGCCAAGAGAAAACCGGTCATCAGCCCCAGCATTTT
TRBV4-3	few	-	TRBJ2-3	CASSPGGTDTQYF	TGCGCCAGCAGCCCGGGGGGCACAGATACGCAGTATTTT
TRBV5-1	-	TRBD2	TRBJ2-3	CASSLGVAGGRDTQYF	TGCGCCAGCAGCTTGGGGGTAGCGGGGGGGCGTGATACGCAGTATTTT
TRBV7-2	-	TRBD2	TRBJ2-7	CASSLGLRGYEQYF	TGTGCCAGCAGCTTAGGGTTGCGGGGGTACGAGCAGTACTTC
TRBV7-9	-	-	TRBJ1-2	CASSSTAGKDYGYTF	TGTGCCAGCAGCTCTACGGCAGGGAAAGACTATGGCTACACCTTC
TRBV5-1	-	-	TRBJ2-2	CASSPEGALGGELFF	TGCGCCAGCAGCCCGGAGGGGGCGCTGGGCGGGGAGCTGTTTTTT
TRBV7-9	-	-	TRBJ2-3	CASSSSELGELALNTQYF	TGTGCCAGCAGCTCATCGGAATTGGGCGAGCTAGCGCTAAATACGCAGTATTTT
TRBV5-1	few	-	TRBJ1-4	CASSLGGLGEKLFF	TGCGCCAGCAGCTTGGGAGGGCTGGGGGAAAAACTGTTTTTT
TRBV19	few	TRBD1	TRBJ1-4	CASSIGTGTEKLFF	TGTGCCAGTAGTATTGGGACAGGGACAGAAAAACTGTTTTTT
TRBV4-2	-	-	TRBJ1-5	CASSPLTGHSNQPQHF	TGTGCCAGCAGCCCTTTGACAGGCCATAGCAATCAGCCCCAGCATTTT
TRBV7-8	-	-	TRBJ2-7	CASSDGGQPKAYEQYF	TGTGCCAGCAGCGATGGAGGACAGCCCAAAGCCTACGAGCAGTACTTC
TRBV7-9	-	-	TRBJ2-7	CASSFGVASVYEQYF	TGTGCCAGCAGCTTTGGGGTAGCGTCAGTCTACGAGCAGTACTTC
TRBV5-1	-	TRBD1	TRBJ2-5	CASSFEGAKSETQYF	TGCGCCAGCAGCTTCGAGGGGGCGAAGTCAGAGACCCAGTACTTC
TRBV9	-	TRBD2	TRBJ2-1	CASSSGGTRGNEQFF	TGTGCCAGCAGCTCCGGCGGGACTAGAGGAAATGAGCAGTTCTTC
TRBV19	-	TRBD1	TRBJ1-1	CASSVSGTGTEAFF	TGTGCCAGTAGTGTCTCCGGGACAGGCACTGAAGCTTTCTTT
TRBV11-2	-	-	TRBJ2-2	CASSLRGSGELFF	TGTGCCAGCAGCTTACGGGGGTCCGGGGAGCTGTTTTTT
TRBV7-9	once	-	TRBJ1-1	CASSLEQLEAFF	TGTGCCAGCAGCTTAGAACAGCTTGAAGCTTTCTTT
TRBV18	few	-	TRBJ2-7	CASSPQTGGYEQYF	TGTGCCAGCTCACCACAGACAGGAGGCTACGAGCAGTACTTC
TRBV30	-	-	TRBJ2-1	CAWSPRERARSYNEQFF	TGTGCCTGGAGTCCCCGGGAGCGGGCCCGCTCCTACAATGAGCAGTTCTTC
TRBV4-1	-	-	TRBJ2-1	CASSHGLLNYNEQFF	TGCGCCAGCAGCCACGGACTGCTTAACTACAATGAGCAGTTCTTC
TRBV7-2	-	-	TRBJ1-1	CASRRGGMNTEAFF	TGTGCCAGCAGGAGAGGGGGTATGAACACTGAAGCTTTCTTT
TRBV30	-	TRBD2	TRBJ2-5	CAWSSGLAGGQETQYF	TGTGCCTGGAGTAGTGGACTAGCGGGGGGCCAAGAGACCCAGTACTTC
TRBV27	-	TRBD1	TRBJ1-2	CASSLRTGRGYTF	TGTGCCAGCAGTTTGCGGACAGGGCGCGGCTACACCTTC
TRBV30	-	TRBD1	TRBJ1-5	CAWSAGQGAGQPQHF	TGTGCCTGGAGCGCCGGACAGGGGGCAGGTCAGCCCCAGCATTTT
TRBV9	-	TRBD2	TRBJ2-3	CASSVVSSGLDTQYF	TGTGCCAGCAGCGTAGTCTCTAGCGGCCTTGACACGCAGTATTTT
TRBV6-5	-	-	TRBJ1-2	CASRLQGSGGYTF	TGTGCCAGCAGACTTCAGGGATCAGGGGGCTACACCTTC
TRBV15	-	TRBD2	TRBJ2-1	CATSRVSSGGADEQFF	TGTGCCACCAGCAGAGTTTCGAGCGGGGGGGCGGATGAGCAGTTCTTC
TRBV7-2	-	-	TRBJ2-3	CASSPGMAPDTQYF	TGTGCCAGCAGCCCAGGGATGGCCCCAGATACGCAGTATTTT
TRBV27	once	TRBD1	TRBJ2-7	CASRTTQGGPYEQYF	TGTGCCAGCAGAACTACACAGGGGGGACCCTACGAGCAGTACTTC
TRBV5-6	-	-	TRBJ2-7	CASGSGIGEQYF	TGTGCCAGCGGGTCAGGGATCGGCGAGCAGTACTTC
TRBV9	-	-	TRBJ2-7	CASSGGSSYEQYF	TGTGCCAGCAGCGGAGGTAGCTCCTACGAGCAGTACTTC
TRBV9	-	TRBD1	TRBJ2-3	CASSRPGTGLIDTQYF	TGTGCCAGCAGTAGACCCGGGACAGGGCTGATAGATACGCAGTATTTT
TRBV30	-	-	TRBJ1-1	CAWSVFSGNTEAFF	TGTGCCTGGAGTGTATTTTCGGGGAACACTGAAGCTTTCTTT
TRBV4-2	-	TRBD2	TRBJ2-2	CASSQPSGGAKNTGELFF	TGTGCCAGCAGCCAACCTAGCGGGGGGGCTAAAAACACCGGGGAGCTGTTTTTT
TRBV7-6	-	-	TRBJ2-2	CASSYSLTGELFF	TGTGCCAGCAGCTATTCACTCACCGGGGAGCTGTTTTTT
TRBV28	-	-	TRBJ1-1	CASSQRGGRIEAFF	TGTGCCAGCAGTCAGCGCGGAGGGAGGATTGAAGCTTTCTTT
TRBV5-4	-	TRBD2	TRBJ2-5	CASSLVSGRSETQYF	TGTGCCAGCAGCTTGGTTAGCGGGAGGTCTGAGACCCAGTACTTC
TRBV29-1	-	TRBD1	TRBJ1-5	CSVGTGTGGPYSNQPQHF	TGCAGCGTTGGGACCGGGACAGGGGGACCTTATAGCAATCAGCCCCAGCATTTT
TRBV6-6	-	TRBD1	TRBJ2-5	CASSKSTGGEETQYF	TGTGCCAGCAGTAAAAGTACAGGGGGCGAAGAGACCCAGTACTTC
TRBV6-6	-	TRBD1	TRBJ1-1	CASSQPGQGAMVVF	TGTGCCAGCAGTCAGCCGGGACAGGGGGCAATGGTGGTCTTT
TRBV6-5	-	-	TRBJ1-3	CATLGGSSGNTIYF	TGTGCCACTCTGGGCGGGAGCTCTGGAAACACCATATATTTT
TRBV28	-	-	TRBJ2-2	CASSPAGLGTGELFF	TGTGCCAGCAGTCCTGCAGGGCTGGGCACCGGGGAGCTGTTTTTT
TRBV6-1	few	-	TRBJ1-3	CASSAETPGSGNTIYF	TGTGCCAGCAGTGCCGAGACACCAGGCTCTGGAAACACCATATATTTT
TRBV7-3	-	TRBD1	TRBJ2-1	CASSFTRGQYNEQFF	TGTGCCAGCAGCTTTACAAGGGGACAGTACAATGAGCAGTTCTTC
TRBV7-2	-	TRBD2	TRBJ2-2	CASSWRTRGAGELFF	TGTGCCAGCAGCTGGAGGACTAGGGGAGCCGGGGAGCTGTTTTTT
TRBV27	-	-	TRBJ2-1	CASSLSWLAPYNEQFF	TGTGCCAGCAGTTTATCGTGGCTAGCGCCCTACAATGAGCAGTTCTTC